The 10 T cell receptor beta chains listed next were all sequenced from one sample in a study of T cell changes during pregnancy in multiple sclerosis. Profiling relied on immunoSEQ multiplex PCR, and the TCRdb table lists in-frame clones only, not all of them. This sample has 55,000 to 70,000 clones, with over 90% found just once. This sample comprised CD4+ T cells from peripheral blood mononuclear cells, obtained after pregnancy. These receptor sequences come from a female donor with multiple sclerosis, enrolled in a pregnancy study.

In this sample, this clone turned up once. The rearrangement uses TRBV28 and TRBJ1-5; D gene unclear. Germline V CDR1 and CDR2: MDHEN, SYDVKM. There are 14 residues in the CDR3. V was trimmed by 5 bases and J by 7 bases, leaving 15 bases between them. The CDR3 sequence: CASSETLEIQPQHF. In DNA, the CDR3 is TGTGCCAGCAGTGAGACATTAGAAATCCAGCCCCAGCATTTT.

The rearrangement joins TRBV13 to TRBJ2-1; 9 nucleotides match TRBD2. V lost 0 bases and J lost 9; bases outside the gene matches: 3. This CDR3 comprises 14 residues. CDR1 is PRHDT, CDR2 FYEKMQ, per germline (reference sequence). In nucleotides, the CDR3 is TGTGCCAGCAGCTTAGGTAGCGGGAGTGGTGAGCAGTTCTTC. It encodes CASSLGSGSGEQFF.

The rearrangement uses TRBV6-6 and TRBJ1-6; 8 bases are a match to TRBD1. Per germline, CDR1 MNHNY and CDR2 SVGAGI (reference sequence). This CDR3 has 15 residues. J gave up 10 bases and V 2 bases, and 7 bases lay outside the gene matches. The CDR3 region has the DNA TGTGCCAGCAGTTACGAGGGGACAGGAACATCACCCCTCCACTTT. It yields the protein CASSYEGTGTSPLHF.

This rearrangement joins TRBV19 to TRBJ1-1, with 10 nucleotides matching TRBD1. The CDR3 is 15 residues long. J lost 1 base, V lost 5 bases, and 4 bases had no gene match. Germline values: CDR1 LNHDA, CDR2 SQIVND (reference sequence). CDR3 region: CASSSRTGGNTEAFF. The CDR3 DNA is TGTGCCAGTAGTTCCCGGACAGGGGGGAACACTGAAGCTTTCTTT.

The chain links TRBV10-2 to TRBJ2-1; 9 bases map to TRBD2. The germline V gene encodes CDR1 WSHSY and CDR2 SAAADI. This CDR3 region has 16 residues. V gave up 4 bases and J gave up 2 bases; unmatched junction bases: 6. This CDR3 reads CASSGGGAGPYNEQFF. Here the CDR3 DNA reads TGCGCCAGCAGTGGCGGGGGGGCGGGACCCTACAATGAGCAGTTCTTC.

The chain carries TRBV6-1 and TRBJ1-2; 10 bases match TRBD1. This CDR3 is built from 15 residues. From germline, CDR1 is MNHNS and CDR2 SASEGT. J lost 4 bases, V lost 1 base, and 3 bases had no gene match. CDR3 loop: CASSEGTGGPYGYTF. CDR3 coding DNA: TGTGCCAGCAGTGAAGGGACAGGGGGACCCTATGGCTACACCTTC.

The CDR3 DNA reads as TGTGCCAGCAGCCCTGAAGGCAGGGGTTTCTACGAGCAGTACTTC. It yields the protein CASSPEGRGFYEQYF. This sequence joins TRBV5-8 and TRBJ2-7; TRBD1 is a possible D gene (6 bases). V lost 4 bases, J lost 3 bases, and 17 bases lay in between. Germline V gene lookup returns CDR1 SGHTS and CDR2 YDEGEE. CDR3 length: 15 amino acids.

The chain joins TRBV5-1 to TRBJ2-1, with 13 positions matching TRBD2. The CDR3 covers 16 residues. The germline gives CDR1 SGHRS, CDR2 YFSETQ. V lost 4 bases to trimming and J lost 5 bases; unmatched junction nucleotides: 6. CDR3 nucleotide sequence: TGCGCCAGCAGCACAGGACTAGCGGGGGCCGACAATGAGCAGTTCTTC. It encodes CASSTGLAGADNEQFF.

This chain joins TRBV2 and TRBJ2-1, with 7 bases aligning to TRBD1. Germline assignment: CDR1 SNHLY and CDR2 FYNNEI. The CDR3 loop spans 15 amino acids. The junction had 8 bases not matched to a gene; V was cut back by 3 bases and J by 6 bases. This chain's CDR3 is CASSDDRGLINEQFF. CDR3 bases: TGTGCCAGCAGTGACGATAGGGGGCTCATCAATGAGCAGTTCTTC. Full variable domain (missing parts from reference TRBV2 and TRBJ2-1): EPEVTQTPSHQVTQMGQEVILRCVPISNHLYFYWYRQILGQKVEFLVSFYNNEISEKSEIFDDQFSVERPDGSNFTLKIRSTKLEDSAMYFCASSDDRGLINEQFFGPGTRLTVL.

DNA of the CDR3: TGTGCCAGCTCAACACGGGGGGAAGGCTACACCTTC. As protein: CASSTRGEGYTF. The genes are TRBV18 and TRBJ1-2, with D perhaps TRBD1 (5 bases). Germline V CDR1 and CDR2: KGHSH, LQKENI. The V end lost 5 bases, the J end lost 8 bases, and 12 bases lay between the germline ends. This CDR3 has 12 residues.